Sequencing of this T cell receptor (beta chain) was carried out in a study of molecular identifiers for immune sequencing clone quantification. V was clipped by 7 bases and J by 2 bases; unmatched bases: 7. The CDR3 covers 15 residues. Germline values: CDR1 LNHDA, CDR2 SQIVND (reference sequence). This clonotype showed up just a few times. TCRdb passed the PCR reads through MiXCR, listing each CDR3 protein once. The sample shows over 600,000 distinct CDR3 sequences, just under 20% of them seen only once. Material for sequencing was naive CD8+ T cells from blood, with Jurkat cell RNA spiked in. Subset in this sample: FACS-sorted CD8+CD4-CCR7+CD45RA+ naive T cells. This chain uses TRBV19 with TRBJ2-1, with 8 nucleotides matching TRBD1. This sequence was found in a human donor in good health. Some libraries in this study had Jurkat cell RNA spiked in. CDR3 loop: CASTEQGGAYNEQFF. CDR3 coding DNA: TGTGCCAGTACCGAACAGGGGGGCGCCTACAATGAGCAGTTCTTC.